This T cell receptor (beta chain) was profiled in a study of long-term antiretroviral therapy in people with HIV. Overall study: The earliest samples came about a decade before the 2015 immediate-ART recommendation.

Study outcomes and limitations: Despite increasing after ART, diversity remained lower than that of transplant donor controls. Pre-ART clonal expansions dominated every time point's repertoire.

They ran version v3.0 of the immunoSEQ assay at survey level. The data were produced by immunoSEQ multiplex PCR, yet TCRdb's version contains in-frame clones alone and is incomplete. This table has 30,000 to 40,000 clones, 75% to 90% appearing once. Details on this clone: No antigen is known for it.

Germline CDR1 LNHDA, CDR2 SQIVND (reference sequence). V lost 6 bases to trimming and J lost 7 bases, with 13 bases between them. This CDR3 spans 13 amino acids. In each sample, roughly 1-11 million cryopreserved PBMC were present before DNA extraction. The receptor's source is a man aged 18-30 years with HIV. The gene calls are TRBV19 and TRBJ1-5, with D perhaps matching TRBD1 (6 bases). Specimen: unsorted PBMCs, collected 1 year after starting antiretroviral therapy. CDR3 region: CASSGGLRQPQHF. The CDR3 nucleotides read TGTGCCAGTAGCGGGGGCCTCAGGCAGCCCCAGCATTTT.